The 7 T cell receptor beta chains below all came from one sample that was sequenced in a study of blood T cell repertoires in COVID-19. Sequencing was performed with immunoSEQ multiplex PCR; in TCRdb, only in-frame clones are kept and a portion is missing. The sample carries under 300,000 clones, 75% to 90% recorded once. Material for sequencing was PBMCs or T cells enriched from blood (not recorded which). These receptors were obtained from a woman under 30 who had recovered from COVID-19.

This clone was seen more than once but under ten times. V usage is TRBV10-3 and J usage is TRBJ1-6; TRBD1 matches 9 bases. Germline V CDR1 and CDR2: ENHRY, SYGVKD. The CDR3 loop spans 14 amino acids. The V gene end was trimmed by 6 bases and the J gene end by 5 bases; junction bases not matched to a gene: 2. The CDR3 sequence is CAISGTGNNSPLHF. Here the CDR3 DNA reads TGTGCCATCAGCGGGACAGGGAATAATTCACCCCTCCACTTT.

The CDR3 nucleotides read TGTGCCAGCAGCTTGGATCGGGGGGCGCGACGGAACTACGAGCAGTACTTC. Translated: CASSLDRGARRNYEQYF. The chain carries TRBV5-5 and TRBJ2-7; perhaps TRBD2 as D (7 bases). Germline-derived CDR1 and CDR2 are SGHKS and YYEKEE (reference sequence). Trimming removed 0 bases from V and 3 bases from J, with 19 bases in between. This CDR3 has 17 amino acids.

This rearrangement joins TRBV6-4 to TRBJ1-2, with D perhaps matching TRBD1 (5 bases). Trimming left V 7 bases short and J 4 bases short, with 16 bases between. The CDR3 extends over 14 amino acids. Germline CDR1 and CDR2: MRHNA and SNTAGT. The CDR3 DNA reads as TGTGCCAGCATTCCCAAAGGGGAATTCTATGGCTACACCTTC. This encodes CASIPKGEFYGYTF.

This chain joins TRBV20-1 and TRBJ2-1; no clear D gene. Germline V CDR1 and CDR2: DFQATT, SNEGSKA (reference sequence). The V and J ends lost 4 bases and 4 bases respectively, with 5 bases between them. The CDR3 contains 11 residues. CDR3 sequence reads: CSAIVYNEQFF. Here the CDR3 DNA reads TGCAGTGCTATCGTGTACAATGAGCAGTTCTTC.

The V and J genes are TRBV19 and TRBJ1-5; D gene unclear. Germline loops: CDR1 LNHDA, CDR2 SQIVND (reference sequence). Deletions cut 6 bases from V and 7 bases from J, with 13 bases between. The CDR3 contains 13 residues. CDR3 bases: TGTGCCAGTAGAAGGATCGGAGGGCAGCCCCAGCATTTT. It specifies CASRRIGGQPQHF.

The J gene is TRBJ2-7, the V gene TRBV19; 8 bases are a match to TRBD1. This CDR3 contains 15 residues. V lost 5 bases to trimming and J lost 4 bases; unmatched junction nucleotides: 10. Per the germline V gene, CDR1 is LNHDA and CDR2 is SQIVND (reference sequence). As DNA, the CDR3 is TGTGCCAGTAGTCCCCCTGGACAGGGCAGGTACGAGCAGTACTTC. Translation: CASSPPGQGRYEQYF.

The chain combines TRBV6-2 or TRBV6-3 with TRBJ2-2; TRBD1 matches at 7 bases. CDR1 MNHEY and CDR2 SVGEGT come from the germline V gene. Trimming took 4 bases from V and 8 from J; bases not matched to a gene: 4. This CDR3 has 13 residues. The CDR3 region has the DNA TGTGCCAGCAGTTCCAAGGGGGCGGGGGAGCTGTTTTTT. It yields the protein CASSSKGAGELFF.